These 5 T cell receptor beta chains were all obtained from the same sample, sequenced in a study of cytomegalovirus exposure and HLA in healthy donors. Some clones are missing from TCRdb's copy, which holds only in-frame ones; the method was immunoSEQ multiplex PCR. The table shows about 170,000 clones, with about 96% occurring only once. Sequencing was done on a sample of PBMCs. These TCRs come from a woman between 18 and 29 years old in good health and CMV-seronegative.

The chain is built from TRBV6-6 and TRBJ1-2, with TRBD1 matching 7 bases. CDR3 length equals 14 residues. The trim removed 6 bases at V and 5 bases at J, leaving 9 bases unmatched. CDR1 is MNHNY and CDR2 is SVGAGI in the germline V gene (reference sequence). CDR3: CASSQEDRRYGYTF. The DNA of the CDR3 is TGTGCCAGCAGCCAAGAGGACAGGCGGTATGGCTACACCTTC.

In the case of this clone: Compared with germline, one end of the junction differs, possibly owing to a read error. The chain has TRBV19 and TRBJ2-7; D is uncertain. The CDR3 is 9 amino acids. Germline assignment: CDR1 LNHDA and CDR2 SQIVND (reference sequence). The chain's CDR3 is CATSPGPCF. The CDR3 bases are TGTGCCACTTCGCCGGGTCCATGTTTC.

V is TRBV4-3 and J is TRBJ2-7; 7 positions match TRBD1. V lost 4 bases, J lost 6 bases, and 12 bases stayed unmatched. The germline V gene encodes CDR1 LGHNA and CDR2 YSLEER. The CDR3 runs 15 residues. DNA of the CDR3: TGCGCCAGCAGCCGTTCCGGGACAGAAGTCTCCGAGCAGTACTTC. Its translation: CASSRSGTEVSEQYF.

J is TRBJ2-7 and V is TRBV9, with 7 bases that match TRBD1. Losses at the gene ends were 4 bases for V and 5 bases for J; bases not matched to a gene: 30. Germline V CDR1 and CDR2: SGDLS, YYNGEE. This CDR3 contains 21 residues. CDR3 nucleotide sequence: TGTGCCAGCAGCCCTCACAGAGCGACAGACGTCAGTCGGTTAGGGGGCCACGAGCAGTACTTC. This codes for CASSPHRATDVSRLGGHEQYF.

The chain recombines TRBV7-9 with TRBJ1-3; 7 bases map to TRBD1. The junction had 8 bases not matched to a gene; V was cut back by 4 bases and J by 8 bases. Germline V gene data show CDR1 as SEHNR and CDR2 as FQNEAQ (reference sequence). CDR3 length equals 14 residues. CDR3 sequence (DNA): TGTGCCAGCAGCTCAGACAGGGACGGGCACACCATATATTTT. As protein: CASSSDRDGHTIYF.